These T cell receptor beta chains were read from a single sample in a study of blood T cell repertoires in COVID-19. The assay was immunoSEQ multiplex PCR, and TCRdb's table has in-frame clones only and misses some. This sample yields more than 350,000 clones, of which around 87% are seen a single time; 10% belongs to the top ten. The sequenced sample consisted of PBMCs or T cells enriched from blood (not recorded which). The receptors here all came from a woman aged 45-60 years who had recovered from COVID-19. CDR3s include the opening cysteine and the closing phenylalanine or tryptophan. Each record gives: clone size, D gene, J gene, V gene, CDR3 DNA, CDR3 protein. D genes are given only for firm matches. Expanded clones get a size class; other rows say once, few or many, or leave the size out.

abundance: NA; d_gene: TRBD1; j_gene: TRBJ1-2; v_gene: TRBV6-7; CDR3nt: TGTGCCAGCAGTGCGATGACAGGGAACTATGGCTACACCTTC; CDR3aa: CASSAMTGNYGYTF
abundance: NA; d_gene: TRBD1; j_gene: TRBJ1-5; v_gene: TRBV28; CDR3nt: TGTGCCAGCAGTTTGCGACAGGGGAATAGCAATCAGCCCCAGCATTTT; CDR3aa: CASSLRQGNSNQPQHF
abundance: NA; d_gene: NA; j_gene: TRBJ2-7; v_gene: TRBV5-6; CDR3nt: TGTGCCAGCAGCTATTACGGGAGCTCCTACGAGCAGTACTTC; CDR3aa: CASSYYGSSYEQYF
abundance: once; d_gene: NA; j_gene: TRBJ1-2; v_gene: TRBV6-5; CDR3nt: TGTGCCAGCAGCCGCGGGAACTATGGCTACACCTTC; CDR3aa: CASSRGNYGYTF
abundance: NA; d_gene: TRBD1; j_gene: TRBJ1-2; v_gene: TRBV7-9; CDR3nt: TGTGCCAGCAGTTCGACAGGGGACTTATATGGCTACACCTTC; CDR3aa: CASSSTGDLYGYTF
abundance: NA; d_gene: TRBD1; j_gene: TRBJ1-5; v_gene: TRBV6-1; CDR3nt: TGTGCCAGCAGTGAAAGGACAGGAGACTTCAATCAGCCCCAGCATTTT; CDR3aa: CASSERTGDFNQPQHF
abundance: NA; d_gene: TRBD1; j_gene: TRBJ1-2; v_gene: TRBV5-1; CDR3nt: TGCGCCAGCAGCCCGTGGACAGGGGAAAGTGGCTACACCTTC; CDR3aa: CASSPWTGESGYTF
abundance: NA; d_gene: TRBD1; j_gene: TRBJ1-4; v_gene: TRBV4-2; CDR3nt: TGTGCCAGCAGCCCCGGACAGGTTGGCGAAAAACTGTTTTTT; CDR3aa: CASSPGQVGEKLFF
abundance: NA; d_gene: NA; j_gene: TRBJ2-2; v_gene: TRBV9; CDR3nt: TGTGCCAGCAGCCAAACAGTGGGCTTGAACACCGGGGAGCTGTTTTTT; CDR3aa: CASSQTVGLNTGELFF
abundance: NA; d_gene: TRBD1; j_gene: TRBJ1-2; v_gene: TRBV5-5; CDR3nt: TGTGCCAGCAGCTTAGGGACAGAGTATGGCTACACCTTC; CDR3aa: CASSLGTEYGYTF
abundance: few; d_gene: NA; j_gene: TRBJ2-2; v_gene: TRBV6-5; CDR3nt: TGTGCCAGCAGGGCCGGGACATTGAACACCGGGGAGCTGTTTTTT; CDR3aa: CASRAGTLNTGELFF
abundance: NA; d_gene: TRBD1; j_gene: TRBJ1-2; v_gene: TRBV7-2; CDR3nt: TGTGCCAGCAGCATAGCTCGGACAGGGGGCTATGGCTACACCTTC; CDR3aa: CASSIARTGGYGYTF
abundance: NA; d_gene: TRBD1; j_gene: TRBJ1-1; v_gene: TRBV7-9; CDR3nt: TGTGCCAGCAGCCAACAGGGGTCCACTGAAGCTTTCTTT; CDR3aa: CASSQQGSTEAFF
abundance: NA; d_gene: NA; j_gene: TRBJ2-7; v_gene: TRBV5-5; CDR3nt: TGTGCCAGCAGCCTACTCAGGGGCTCCTACGAGCAGTACTTC; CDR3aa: CASSLLRGSYEQYF
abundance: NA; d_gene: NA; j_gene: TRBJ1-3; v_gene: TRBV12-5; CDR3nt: TGTGCTAGTGGTATCGGGGTTGCCGGAAACACCATATATTTT; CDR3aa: CASGIGVAGNTIYF
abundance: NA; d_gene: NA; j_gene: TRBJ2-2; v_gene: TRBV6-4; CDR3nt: TGTGCCAGCAGTGTAATGGGGCGCAGCACCGGGGAGCTGTTTTTT; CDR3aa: CASSVMGRSTGELFF
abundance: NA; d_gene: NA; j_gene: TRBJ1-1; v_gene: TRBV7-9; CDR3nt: TGTGCCAGCAGCTTAGTACGGACTGAAGCTTTCTTT; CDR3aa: CASSLVRTEAFF
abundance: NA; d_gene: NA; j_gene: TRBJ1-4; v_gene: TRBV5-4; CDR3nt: TGTGCCAGCAGCCCCTCTCGGGATGAAAAACTGTTTTTT; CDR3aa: CASSPSRDEKLFF
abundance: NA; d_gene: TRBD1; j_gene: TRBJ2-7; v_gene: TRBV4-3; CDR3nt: TGCGCCAGCAGCCAGGACAGGGATTCCTACGAGCAGTACTTC; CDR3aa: CASSQDRDSYEQYF
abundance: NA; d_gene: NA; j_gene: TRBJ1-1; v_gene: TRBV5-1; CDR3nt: TGCGCCAGCAGGGCTGACGGCGAGGGTAAGGCTTTCTTT; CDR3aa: CASRADGEGKAFF
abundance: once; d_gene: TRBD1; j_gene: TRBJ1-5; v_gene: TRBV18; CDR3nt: TGTGCCAGCTCATTGACAGGGGTTCCTCAGCCCCAGCATTTT; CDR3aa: CASSLTGVPQPQHF
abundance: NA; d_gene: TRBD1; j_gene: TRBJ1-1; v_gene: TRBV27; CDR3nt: TGTGCCAGCAGGGGACAGGGGGACACTGAAGCTTTCTTT; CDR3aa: CASRGQGDTEAFF
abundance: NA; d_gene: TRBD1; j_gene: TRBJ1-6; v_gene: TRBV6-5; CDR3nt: TGTGCCAGCAGGGTAGGACAGGGTAATTCACCCCTCCACTTT; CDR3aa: CASRVGQGNSPLHF
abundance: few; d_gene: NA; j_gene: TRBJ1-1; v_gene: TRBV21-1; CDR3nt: TGTGCCAGCAGCAAATTAGGACCGGGGAGGACTGAAGCTTTCTTT; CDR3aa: CASSKLGPGRTEAFF
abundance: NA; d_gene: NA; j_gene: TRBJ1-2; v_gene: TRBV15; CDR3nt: TGTGCCACCAGCAGAGATACCCTTAGCCTGAACTATGGCTACACCTTC; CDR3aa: CATSRDTLSLNYGYTF
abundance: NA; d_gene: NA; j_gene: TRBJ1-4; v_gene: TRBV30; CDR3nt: TGTGCCTGGAGTGTCTTCAGTAATGAAAAACTGTTTTTT; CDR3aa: CAWSVFSNEKLFF
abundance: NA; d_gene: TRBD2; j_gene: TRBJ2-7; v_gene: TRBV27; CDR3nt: TGTGCCAGCAGAGACATTAGCGGGCTGAACTACGAGCAGTACTTC; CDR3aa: CASRDISGLNYEQYF
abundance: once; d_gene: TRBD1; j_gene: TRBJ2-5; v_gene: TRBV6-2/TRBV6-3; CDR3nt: TGTGCCAGCAGTTTACAGGGGACACCACAAGAGACCCAGTACTTC; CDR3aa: CASSLQGTPQETQYF
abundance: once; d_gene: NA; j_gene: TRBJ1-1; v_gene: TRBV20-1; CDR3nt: TGCAGTGCTAGTTCCATGAACACTGAAGCTTTCTTT; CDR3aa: CSASSMNTEAFF
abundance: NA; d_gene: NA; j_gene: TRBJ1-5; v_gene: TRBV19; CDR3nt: TGTGCCAGTACCCCTAATCCCAGGGGTAAACGGCAGCCCCAGCATTTT; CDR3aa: CASTPNPRGKRQPQHF
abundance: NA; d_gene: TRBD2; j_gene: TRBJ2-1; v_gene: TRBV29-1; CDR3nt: TGCAGCGTTGTGCCCGGGGGGAAAATCAATGAGCAGTTCTTC; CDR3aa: CSVVPGGKINEQFF
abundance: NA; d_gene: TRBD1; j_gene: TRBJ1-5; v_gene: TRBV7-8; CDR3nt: TGTGCCAGCAGCTTAGCGCTCAGGGGGGATCAGCCCCAGCATTTT; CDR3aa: CASSLALRGDQPQHF
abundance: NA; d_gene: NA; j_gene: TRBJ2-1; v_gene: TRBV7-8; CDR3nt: TGTGCCAGCACCCCTGGGGGCGCCTCCTACAATGAGCAGTTCTTC; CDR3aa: CASTPGGASYNEQFF
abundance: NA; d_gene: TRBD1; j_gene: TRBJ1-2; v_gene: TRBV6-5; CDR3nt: TGTGCCAGCAGAAGGGGGCAGGAGACCTATGGCTACACCTTC; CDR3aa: CASRRGQETYGYTF
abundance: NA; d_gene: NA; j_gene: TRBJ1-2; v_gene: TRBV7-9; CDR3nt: TGTGCCAGCAGCTTAATCGGCGGTGTTGATGGCTACACCTTC; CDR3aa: CASSLIGGVDGYTF
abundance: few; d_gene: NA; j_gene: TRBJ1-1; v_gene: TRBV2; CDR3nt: TGTGCCAGCAGCGCCACAGAGGGAACTGAAGCTTTCTTT; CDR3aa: CASSATEGTEAFF
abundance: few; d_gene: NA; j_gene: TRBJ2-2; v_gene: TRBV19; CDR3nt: TGTGCCAGTAGTTCTACCACCGGGGAGCTGTTTTTT; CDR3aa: CASSSTTGELFF
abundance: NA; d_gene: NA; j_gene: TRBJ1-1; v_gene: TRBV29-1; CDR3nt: TGCAGCGGCCAGGGACACCGGAACACTGAAGCTTTCTTT; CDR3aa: CSGQGHRNTEAFF
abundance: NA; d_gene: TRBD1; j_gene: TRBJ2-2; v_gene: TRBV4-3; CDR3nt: TGCGCCAGCAGCCAAACCCTTGGGGGGACAGGGCTCGCCGGGGAGCTGTTTTTT; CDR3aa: CASSQTLGGTGLAGELFF
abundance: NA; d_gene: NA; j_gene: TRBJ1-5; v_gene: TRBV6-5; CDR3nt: TGTGCCAGCAGTTACGGAGGGATTAGGGGCAATCAGCCCCAGCATTTT; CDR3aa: CASSYGGIRGNQPQHF
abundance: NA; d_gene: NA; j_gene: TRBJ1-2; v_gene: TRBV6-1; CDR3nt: TGTGCCAGCAGTGGCCAAGACAGCCCATTTAACTATGGCTACACCTTC; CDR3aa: CASSGQDSPFNYGYTF
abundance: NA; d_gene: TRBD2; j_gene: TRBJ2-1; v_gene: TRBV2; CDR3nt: TGTGCCAGCAGTGAAAAGCGGGGGGGCGAGCAGTTCTTC; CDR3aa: CASSEKRGGEQFF
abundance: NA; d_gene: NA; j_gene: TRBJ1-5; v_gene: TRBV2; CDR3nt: TGTGCCAGCAGTGAATTAGTTCAGCCCCAGCATTTT; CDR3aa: CASSELVQPQHF
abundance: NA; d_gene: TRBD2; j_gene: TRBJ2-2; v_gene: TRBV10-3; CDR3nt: TGTGCCATCAGTGAGTCGATAGCGGGGGTGAACACCGGGGAGCTGTTTTTT; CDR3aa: CAISESIAGVNTGELFF
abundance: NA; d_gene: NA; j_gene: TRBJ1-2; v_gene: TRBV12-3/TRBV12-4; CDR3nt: TGTGCCAGCAGTTTCGGCTATGGCTACACCTTC; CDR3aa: CASSFGYGYTF
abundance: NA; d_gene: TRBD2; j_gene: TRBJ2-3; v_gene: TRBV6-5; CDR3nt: TGTGCCAGCAGTTTCGGACTAGCCGAAGATACGCAGTATTTT; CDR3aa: CASSFGLAEDTQYF
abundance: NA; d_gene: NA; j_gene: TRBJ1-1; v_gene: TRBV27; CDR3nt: TGTGCCAGCAGTTTACGACAGTTGAACACTGAAGCTTTCTTT; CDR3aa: CASSLRQLNTEAFF
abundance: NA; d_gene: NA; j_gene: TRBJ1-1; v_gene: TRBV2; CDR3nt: TGTGCCAGCAGTCAGGGGTCTACTGAAGCTTTCTTT; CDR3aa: CASSQGSTEAFF
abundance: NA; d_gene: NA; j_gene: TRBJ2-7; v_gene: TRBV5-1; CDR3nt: TGCGCCAGCTCAAGTGTCAGCTACGAGCAGTACTTC; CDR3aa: CASSSVSYEQYF